This T cell receptor (beta chain) was identified during a study of blood T cell repertoires in COVID-19. Study at large: Samples representing acute and convalescent COVID-19 were sourced from the United States, Italy and Spain. Sources were T cells, B-cell-depleted T cells, or PBMCs; the material itself was cDNA or gDNA.

Trimming cost V 3 bases and J 2 bases, with 11 bases left between them. CDR1 is MNHNS and CDR2 is SASEGT in the germline V gene. The CDR3 sequence is 15 residues long. Original processing notes: Scientists estimated how many nucleated cells there were by amplifying reference gene primers. TCRdb's copy holds only in-frame clones and misses some; the assay was immunoSEQ multiplex PCR. V, J and clone size derive from that table, while D and trimming were established from the DNA sequence. The sample records roughly 68,000 clones, around 87% being singletons. The sequence was obtained from a man in his forties or fifties with active COVID-19. The sequenced sample consisted of peripheral blood. The V gene is TRBV6-1, the J gene TRBJ2-1; D is ambiguous. The CDR3 DNA sequence: TGTGCCAGCAGTGAGGAGAGGTTGACCTACAATGAGCAGTTCTTC. The encoded protein is CASSEERLTYNEQFF.